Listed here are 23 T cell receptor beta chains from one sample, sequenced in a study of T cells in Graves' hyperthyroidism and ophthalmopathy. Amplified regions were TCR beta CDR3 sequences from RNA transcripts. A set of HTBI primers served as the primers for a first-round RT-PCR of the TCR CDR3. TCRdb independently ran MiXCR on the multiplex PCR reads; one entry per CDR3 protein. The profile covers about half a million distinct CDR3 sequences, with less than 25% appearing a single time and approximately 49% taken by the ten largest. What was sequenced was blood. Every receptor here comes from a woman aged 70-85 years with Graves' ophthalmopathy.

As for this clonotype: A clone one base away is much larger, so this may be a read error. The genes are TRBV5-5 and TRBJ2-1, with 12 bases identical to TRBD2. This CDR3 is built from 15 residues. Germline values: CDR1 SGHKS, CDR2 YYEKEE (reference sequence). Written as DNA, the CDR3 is TGTGCCAGCAGCCCGACTAGCGGGAGCTACAATGGGCAGTTCTTC. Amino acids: CASSPTSGSYNGQFF.

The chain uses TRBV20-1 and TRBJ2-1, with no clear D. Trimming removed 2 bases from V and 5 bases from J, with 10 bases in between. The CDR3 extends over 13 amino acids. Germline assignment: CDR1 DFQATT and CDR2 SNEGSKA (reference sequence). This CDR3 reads CSARSDPNNEQFF. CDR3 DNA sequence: TGCAGTGCTAGATCAGACCCGAACAATGAGCAGTTCTTC.

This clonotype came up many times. The CDR3 nucleotides are TGTGCCACCAGCAGCCGACAGGGTCCGCGTCAGCCCCAGCATTTT. Translating gives CATSSRQGPRQPQHF. The chain joins TRBV15 to TRBJ1-5, with TRBD1 matching 7 bases. Per the germline V gene, CDR1 is LNHNV and CDR2 is YYDKDF (reference sequence). The CDR3 spans 15 residues. The junction had 8 bases not matched to a gene; V was cut back by 3 bases and J by 6 bases. The variable domain in full, completed from reference TRBV15 and TRBJ1-5, reads DAMVIQNPRYQVTQFGKPVTLSCSQTLNHNVMYWYQQKSSQAPKLLFHYYDKDFNNEADTPDNFQSRRPNTSFCFLDIRSPGLGDTAMYLCATSSRQGPRQPQHFGDGTRLSIL.

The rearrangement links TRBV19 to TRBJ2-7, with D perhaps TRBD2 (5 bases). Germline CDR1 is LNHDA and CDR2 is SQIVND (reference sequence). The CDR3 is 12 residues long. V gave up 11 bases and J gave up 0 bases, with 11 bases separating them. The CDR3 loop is CASRGTSYEQYF. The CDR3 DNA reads TGTGCCTCCCGGGGAACCTCCTACGAGCAGTACTTC.

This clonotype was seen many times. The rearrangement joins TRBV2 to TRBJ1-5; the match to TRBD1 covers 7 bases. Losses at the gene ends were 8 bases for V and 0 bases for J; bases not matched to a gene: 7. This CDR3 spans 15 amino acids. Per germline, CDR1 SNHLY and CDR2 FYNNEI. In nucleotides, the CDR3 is TGTGCCAGCCGACGGACAGGCTATAGCAATCAGCCCCAGCATTTT. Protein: CASRRTGYSNQPQHF.

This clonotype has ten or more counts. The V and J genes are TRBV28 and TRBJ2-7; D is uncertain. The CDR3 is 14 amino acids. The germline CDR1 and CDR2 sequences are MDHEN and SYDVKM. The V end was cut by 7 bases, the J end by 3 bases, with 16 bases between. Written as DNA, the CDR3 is TGTGCCAGCACTACCGAAGGGCAAGTCTACGAGCAGTACTTC. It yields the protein CASTTEGQVYEQYF. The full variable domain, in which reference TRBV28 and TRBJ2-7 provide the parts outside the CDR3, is DVKVTQSSRYLVKRTGEKVFLECVQDMDHENMFWYRQDPGLGLRLIYFSYDVKMKEKGDIPEGYSVSREKKERFSLILESASTNQTSMYLCASTTEGQVYEQYFGPGTRLTVT.

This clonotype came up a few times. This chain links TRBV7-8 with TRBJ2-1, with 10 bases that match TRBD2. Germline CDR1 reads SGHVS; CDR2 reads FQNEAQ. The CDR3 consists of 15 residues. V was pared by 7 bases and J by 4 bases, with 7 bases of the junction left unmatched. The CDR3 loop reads CASTEKREGYNEQFF. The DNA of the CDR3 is TGTGCCAGCACCGAAAAGCGGGAGGGGTACAATGAGCAGTTCTTC. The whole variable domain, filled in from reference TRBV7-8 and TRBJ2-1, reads GAGVSQSPRYKVAKRGQDVALRCDPISGHVSLFWYQQALGQGPEFLTYFQNEAQLDKSGLPSDRFFAERPEGSVSTLKIQRTQQEDSAVYLCASTEKREGYNEQFFGPGTRLTVL.

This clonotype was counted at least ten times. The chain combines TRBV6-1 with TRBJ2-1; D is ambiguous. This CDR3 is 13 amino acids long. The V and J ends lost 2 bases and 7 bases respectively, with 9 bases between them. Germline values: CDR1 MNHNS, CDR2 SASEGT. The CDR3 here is CASSEPLRNEQFF. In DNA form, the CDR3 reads TGTGCCAGCAGTGAACCGTTGAGGAATGAGCAGTTCTTC.

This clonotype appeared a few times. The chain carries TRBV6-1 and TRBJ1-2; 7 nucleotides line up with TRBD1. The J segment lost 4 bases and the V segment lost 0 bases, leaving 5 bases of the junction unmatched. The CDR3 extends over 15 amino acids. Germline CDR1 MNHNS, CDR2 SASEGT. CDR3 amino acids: CASSEAEGAGYGYTF. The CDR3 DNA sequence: TGTGCCAGCAGTGAAGCAGAGGGGGCAGGCTATGGCTACACCTTC.

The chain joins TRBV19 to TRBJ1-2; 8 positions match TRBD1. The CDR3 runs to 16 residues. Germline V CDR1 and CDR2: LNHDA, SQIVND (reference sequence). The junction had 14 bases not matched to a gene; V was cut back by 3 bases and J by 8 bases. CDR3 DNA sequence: TGTGCCAGTAGTATCCTTCCCAGGGGGCGCGAAAAAGGCTACACCTTC. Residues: CASSILPRGREKGYTF. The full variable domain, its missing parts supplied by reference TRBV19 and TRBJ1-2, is DGGITQSPKYLFRKEGQNVTLSCEQNLNHDAMYWYRQDPGQGLRLIYYSQIVNDFQKGDIAEGYSVSREKKESFPLTVTSAQKNPTAFYLCASSILPRGREKGYTFGSGTRLTVV.

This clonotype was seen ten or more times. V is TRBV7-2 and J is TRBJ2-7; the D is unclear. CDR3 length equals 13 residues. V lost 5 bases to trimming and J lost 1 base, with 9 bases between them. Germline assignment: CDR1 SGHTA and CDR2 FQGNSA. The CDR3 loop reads CASSGLASYEQYF. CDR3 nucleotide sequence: TGTGCCAGCAGCGGGCTGGCATCCTACGAGCAGTACTTC.

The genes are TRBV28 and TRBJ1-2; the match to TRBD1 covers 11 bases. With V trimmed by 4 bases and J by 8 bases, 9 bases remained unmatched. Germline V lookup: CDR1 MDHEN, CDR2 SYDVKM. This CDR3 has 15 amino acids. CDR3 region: CASSYPGQGGTGYTF. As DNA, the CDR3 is TGTGCCAGCAGTTATCCGGGACAGGGGGGGACAGGCTACACCTTC.

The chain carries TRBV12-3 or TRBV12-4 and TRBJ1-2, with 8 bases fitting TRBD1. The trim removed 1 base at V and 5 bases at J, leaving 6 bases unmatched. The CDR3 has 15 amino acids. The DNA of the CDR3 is TGTGCCAGCAGTTTAGGAGTAGACAGGGGATATGGCTACACCTTC. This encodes CASSLGVDRGYGYTF.

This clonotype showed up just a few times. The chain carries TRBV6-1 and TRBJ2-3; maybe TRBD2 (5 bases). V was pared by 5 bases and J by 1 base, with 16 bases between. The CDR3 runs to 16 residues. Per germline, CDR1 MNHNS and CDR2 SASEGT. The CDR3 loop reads CASSSPAAGGTDTQYF. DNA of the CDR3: TGTGCCAGCAGTTCACCAGCGGCTGGAGGCACAGATACGCAGTATTTT.

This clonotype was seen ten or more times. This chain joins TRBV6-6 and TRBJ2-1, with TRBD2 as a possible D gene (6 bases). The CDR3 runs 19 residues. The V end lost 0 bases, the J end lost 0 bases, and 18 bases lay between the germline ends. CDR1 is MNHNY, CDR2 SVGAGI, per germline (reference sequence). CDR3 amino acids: CASSYSTPEIGSSYNEQFF. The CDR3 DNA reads TGTGCCAGCAGTTACTCGACTCCGGAAATCGGGAGCTCCTACAATGAGCAGTTCTTC.

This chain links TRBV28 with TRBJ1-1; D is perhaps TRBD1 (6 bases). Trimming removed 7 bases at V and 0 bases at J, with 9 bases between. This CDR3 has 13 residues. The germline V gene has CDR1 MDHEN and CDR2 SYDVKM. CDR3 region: CASMSGVNTEAFF. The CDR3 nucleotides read TGTGCCAGCATGTCAGGGGTGAACACTGAAGCTTTCTTT. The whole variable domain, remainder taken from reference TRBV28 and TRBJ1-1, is DVKVTQSSRYLVKRTGEKVFLECVQDMDHENMFWYRQDPGLGLRLIYFSYDVKMKEKGDIPEGYSVSREKKERFSLILESASTNQTSMYLCASMSGVNTEAFFGQGTRLTVV.

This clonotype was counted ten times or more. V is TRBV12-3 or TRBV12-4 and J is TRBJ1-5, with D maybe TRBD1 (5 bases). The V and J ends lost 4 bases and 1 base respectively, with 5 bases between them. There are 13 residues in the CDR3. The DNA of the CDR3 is TGTGCCAGCAGTTCAGGGAGCAATCAGCCCCAGCATTTT. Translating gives CASSSGSNQPQHF.

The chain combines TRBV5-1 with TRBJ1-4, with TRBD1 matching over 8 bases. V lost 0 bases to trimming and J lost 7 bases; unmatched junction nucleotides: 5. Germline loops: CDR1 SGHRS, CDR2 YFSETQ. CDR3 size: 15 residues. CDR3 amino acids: CASSLVGQGPEKLFF. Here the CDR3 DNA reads TGCGCCAGCAGCTTGGTAGGACAGGGACCTGAAAAACTGTTTTTT.

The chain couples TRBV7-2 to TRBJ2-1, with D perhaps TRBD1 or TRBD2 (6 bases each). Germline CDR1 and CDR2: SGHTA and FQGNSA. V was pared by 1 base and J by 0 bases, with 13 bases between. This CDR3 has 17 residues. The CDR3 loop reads CASSLEGGGSSYNEQFF. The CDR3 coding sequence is TGTGCCAGCAGCTTAGAAGGGGGAGGTAGCTCCTACAATGAGCAGTTCTTC.

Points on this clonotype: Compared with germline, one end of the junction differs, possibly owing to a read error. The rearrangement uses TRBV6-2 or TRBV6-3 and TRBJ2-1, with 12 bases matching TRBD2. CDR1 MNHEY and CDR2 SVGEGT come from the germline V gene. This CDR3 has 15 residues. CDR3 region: CPSSVRLAGDNGQFF. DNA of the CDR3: TGTCCCAGCAGTGTAAGACTAGCGGGAGACAATGGGCAGTTCTTC.

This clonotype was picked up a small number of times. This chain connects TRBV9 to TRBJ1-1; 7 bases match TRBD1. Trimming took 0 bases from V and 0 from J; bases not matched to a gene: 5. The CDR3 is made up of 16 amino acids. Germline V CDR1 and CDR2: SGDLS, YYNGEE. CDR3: CASSVGQGYMNTEAFF. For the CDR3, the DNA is TGTGCCAGCAGCGTAGGACAGGGCTACATGAACACTGAAGCTTTCTTT.

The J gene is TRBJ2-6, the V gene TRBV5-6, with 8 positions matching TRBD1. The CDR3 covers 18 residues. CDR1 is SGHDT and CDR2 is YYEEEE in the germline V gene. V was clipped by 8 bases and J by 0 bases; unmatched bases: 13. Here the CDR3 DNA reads TGTGCCAGTGTACCGCGGGACAGGCCCTACTCTGGGGCCAACGTCCTGACTTTC. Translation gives CASVPRDRPYSGANVLTF.

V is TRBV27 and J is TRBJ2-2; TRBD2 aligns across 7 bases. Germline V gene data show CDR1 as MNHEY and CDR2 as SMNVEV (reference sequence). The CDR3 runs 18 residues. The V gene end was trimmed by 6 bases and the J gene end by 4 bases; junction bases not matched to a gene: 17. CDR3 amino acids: CASRKGYSGGLFTGELFF. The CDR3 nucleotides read TGTGCCAGCAGAAAGGGTTACTCGGGAGGACTATTCACCGGGGAGCTGTTTTTT.